The 5 T cell receptor beta chains below come from one sample, sequenced in a study of T cell changes during pregnancy in multiple sclerosis. This table comes from immunoSEQ multiplex PCR, and its TCRdb copy is limited to in-frame clones, with some not included. The sample yields 38,000 or so clones, roughly 91% seen once. The material sequenced was CD8+ T cells from peripheral blood mononuclear cells, taken before pregnancy. All receptors come from a female donor with multiple sclerosis, enrolled in a pregnancy study.

This chain connects TRBV5-6 to TRBJ2-5; D may be TRBD1 (6 bases). From germline, CDR1 is SGHDT and CDR2 YYEEEE. The CDR3 runs to 12 residues. The V and J ends lost 2 bases and 9 bases respectively, with 11 bases between them. The DNA for the CDR3 is TGTGCCAGCAGCTTCCGGGACACGGCCCAGTACTTC. Its protein product is CASSFRDTAQYF.

The CDR3 sequence is CASSFGGEQYF. The CDR3 region has the DNA TGTGCCAGCAGCTTCGGGGGCGAGCAGTACTTC. The rearrangement joins TRBV6-5 to TRBJ2-7, with D tentatively TRBD2 (6 bases). The V end lost 6 bases, the J end lost 6 bases, and 9 bases lay between the germline ends. The germline gives CDR1 MNHEY, CDR2 SVGAGI. This CDR3 comprises 11 residues.

The genes are TRBV29-1 and TRBJ2-7; 13 positions match TRBD2. The CDR3 is 14 residues long. Germline V CDR1 and CDR2: SQVTM, ANQGSEA. The junction had 4 bases not matched to a gene; V was cut back by 6 bases and J by 2 bases. CDR3 nucleotides: TGCAGCGTATGGACTAGCGGGAGTACCTACGAGCAGTACTTC. The encoded protein is CSVWTSGSTYEQYF.

The chain recombines TRBV7-6 with TRBJ2-7; 11 bases are shared with TRBD1. J was trimmed by 3 bases and V by 4 bases; bases with no gene match: 5. CDR3 length equals 15 residues. CDR1 is SGHVS, CDR2 FNYEAQ, per germline. The CDR3 DNA is TGTGCCAGCAGCTCACCGGGACAGGGGGTCTACGAGCAGTACTTC. It specifies CASSSPGQGVYEQYF. Full variable domain (outside the CDR3, taken from reference TRBV7-6 and TRBJ2-7): GAGVSQSPRYKVTKRGQDVALRCDPISGHVSLYWYRQALGQGPEFLTYFNYEAQQDKSGLPNDRFSAERPEGSISTLTIQRTEQRDSAMYRCASSSPGQGVYEQYFGPGTRLTVT.

The chain carries TRBV2 and TRBJ2-1; D possibly corresponds to TRBD2 (5 bases). The CDR3 sequence is 23 residues long. Germline CDR1 reads SNHLY; CDR2 reads FYNNEI. V lost 0 bases to trimming and J lost 2 bases, with 32 bases between them. CDR3 amino acids: CASSEALIRSEPKEVRAYNEQFF. The CDR3 DNA reads as TGTGCCAGCAGTGAAGCGCTGATTAGAAGCGAGCCAAAGGAGGTGAGAGCCTACAATGAGCAGTTCTTC.